Shown below are 15 T cell receptor beta chains from a single sample sequenced in a study of coeliac disease. Sequenced by immunoSEQ multiplex PCR; TCRdb stores in-frame clones only, minus some. The table lists under 2,500 clones, roughly two thirds of them singletons, with 24% in the top ten. Sequencing input: intraepithelial lymphocytes from the gut. These receptor sequences come from a woman in her seventies with celiac disease on a gluten-free diet.

This clone was seen a few times. The chain is built from TRBV19 and TRBJ1-2; D unresolved. Germline V gene sequence: CDR1 LNHDA, CDR2 SQIVND (reference sequence). CDR3 length: 15 amino acids. Trimming shortened V by 1 base and J by 4 bases, and 13 bases separated the two germline ends. CDR3 coding DNA: TGTGCCAGTAGTATAGCAAGGGAGTTCGGCTATGGCTACACCTTC. Its translation is CASSIAREFGYGYTF. Using reference TRBV19 and TRBJ1-2 for the parts outside the CDR3, the full variable domain is DGGITQSPKYLFRKEGQNVTLSCEQNLNHDAMYWYRQDPGQGLRLIYYSQIVNDFQKGDIAEGYSVSREKKESFPLTVTSAQKNPTAFYLCASSIAREFGYGYTFGSGTRLTVV.

A single count supports this clone. The CDR3 DNA reads as TGTGCCAGCAGTTACCTGTCTACCCCGAGCTCCTACGAGCAGTACTTC. Amino acids: CASSYLSTPSSYEQYF. The chain recombines TRBV6-5 with TRBJ2-7; D ambiguous. The length of the CDR3 is 16 residues. V dropped 2 bases and J dropped 0 bases, with 14 bases sitting between them. The germline CDR1 and CDR2 sequences are MNHEY and SVGAGI.

J is TRBJ2-7 and V is TRBV21-1; the table's D call TRBD1 went unverified against the DNA. TRBV21-1 is assigned pseudogene status. The CDR3 is made up of 17 amino acids. Here the CDR3 DNA reads TGTGCCAGCAGCAAAGGTGGCTCTAACAGGGTCCTCTACGAGCAGTACGTC. Protein product: CASSKGGSNRVLYEQYV.

The V call is TRBV5-1, the J call TRBJ2-5, with D possibly being TRBD1 (6 bases). With 2 bases removed from V and 5 bases from J, the gap between germline ends came to 13 bases. Looked up from germline, CDR1 is SGHRS and CDR2 is YFSETQ. CDR3 length: 14 residues. The CDR3 here is CASSLWGQGETQYF. The DNA for the CDR3 is TGCGCCAGCAGCTTATGGGGCCAGGGGGAGACCCAGTACTTC.

This rearrangement joins TRBV6-6 to TRBJ2-1; D is perhaps TRBD2 (6 bases). V shed 4 bases and J shed 1 base, with 14 bases lying between them. CDR1 and CDR2 (germline): MNHNY, SVGAGI (reference sequence). CDR3 length: 16 residues. The CDR3 region is CASSLHGSGSYNEQFF. The CDR3 nucleotides read TGTGCCAGCAGTTTACACGGGAGCGGGTCCTACAATGAGCAGTTCTTC.

With regard to this clone: The germline gene is not matched at one end of the junction; a read error may be the cause. The V gene is TRBV7-7, the J gene TRBJ2-5, with 7 bases that match TRBD2. Germline V gene lookup returns CDR1 SSHAT and CDR2 FNYEAQ (reference sequence). The CDR3 runs 13 residues. The CDR3 here is CASSLMGGETQYF. The CDR3 DNA reads as TGTGCTAGCAGCTTAATGGGAGGGGAGACCCAGTACTTC.

This chain links TRBV7-8 with TRBJ2-5, with 13 bases identical to TRBD2. Germline loops: CDR1 SGHVS, CDR2 FQNEAQ. The CDR3 is made up of 16 amino acids. V lost 5 bases, J lost 1 base, and 4 bases stayed unmatched. In DNA form, the CDR3 reads TGTGCCAGCAGCCCTAGGACTAGCGGGGGCCAAGAGACCCAGTACTTC. It yields the protein CASSPRTSGGQETQYF.

A few counts support this clone. CDR3 sequence reads: CSLKTSGSTDTQYF. The CDR3 nucleotides are TGCAGCTTAAAGACTAGCGGGAGCACAGATACGCAGTATTTT. This chain links TRBV29-1 with TRBJ2-3, with 10 positions matching TRBD2. Germline V gene lookup returns CDR1 SQVTM and CDR2 ANQGSEA. There are 14 residues in the CDR3. J gave up 0 bases and V 8 bases, and 5 bases lay outside the gene matches.

The rearrangement uses TRBV16 and TRBJ2-6, with a tentative D call TRBD2 (5 bases). The CDR3 is made up of 16 amino acids. Trimming removed 5 bases from V and 5 bases from J, with 16 bases in between. CDR1 is KGHSY and CDR2 is FQNENV in the germline V gene. The CDR3 loop reads CASSASRESRANVLTF. CDR3 bases: TGTGCCAGCAGCGCTTCTCGGGAAAGTCGGGCCAACGTCCTGACTTTC.

This clone was found a few times. The rearrangement links TRBV11-2 to TRBJ2-1, with 8 bases that match TRBD2. Trimming at V came to 5 bases and at J to 4 bases, leaving 4 bases not matched to a gene. Germline V gene sequence: CDR1 SGHAT, CDR2 FQNNGV. This CDR3 has 14 residues. CDR3 loop: CASSPSGPYNEQFF. CDR3 nucleotide sequence: TGTGCCAGCAGCCCTAGCGGGCCATACAATGAGCAGTTCTTC.

This sequence joins TRBV5-1 and TRBJ2-7; 10 positions match TRBD2. Germline lookup yields CDR1 SGHRS and CDR2 YFSETQ. V trimming: 1 base; J trimming: 1 base; junction bases outside the gene matches: 11. This CDR3 has 18 residues. The CDR3 DNA follows: TGCGCCAGCAGCTTGAGCACTAGCGGGGCACTACTTTCCTACGAGCAGTACTTC. Translating gives CASSLSTSGALLSYEQYF.

The chain combines TRBV7-2 with TRBJ2-3, with 9 bases matching TRBD2. In germline, CDR1 is SGHTA, CDR2 FQGNSA. This CDR3 is built from 16 residues. The trim removed 5 bases at V and 3 bases at J, leaving 9 bases unmatched. The chain's CDR3 is CASSIQAGGGTDTQYF. The CDR3 DNA is TGTGCCAGCAGCATTCAAGCGGGAGGAGGGACAGATACGCAGTATTTT.

This clone has a handful of counts. V gene TRBV6-5 combines with J gene TRBJ2-7; D is possibly TRBD2 (5 bases). Germline V CDR1 and CDR2: MNHEY, SVGAGI. Trimming stripped 4 bases from V and 2 bases from J, with 15 bases between. CDR3 length: 15 amino acids. The CDR3 loop reads CASSLSRTGTYEQYF. Written as DNA, the CDR3 is TGTGCCAGCAGTTTATCCCGGACTGGTACCTACGAGCAGTACTTC.

Concerning this clone: Sequence at one end of the junction differs from germline and may be a read error. The chain links TRBV5-1 to TRBJ1-5; D gene unclear. The CDR3 loop spans 14 amino acids. Germline values: CDR1 SGHRS, CDR2 YFSETQ. The CDR3 DNA reads TGTGCCAGCAGCTTGTTTATTAGCAATCAGCCCCAGCATTTT. Its translation is CASSLFISNQPQHF.

The genes are TRBV5-6 and TRBJ2-1; TRBD2 might be the D (6 bases). This CDR3 is 16 amino acids long. Trimming took 0 bases from V and 6 from J, leaving 16 bases between them. CDR1 SGHDT and CDR2 YYEEEE come from the germline V gene. The CDR3 here is CASSLGPGRIANEQFF. CDR3 bases: TGTGCCAGCAGCTTGGGGCCGGGGAGGATCGCCAATGAGCAGTTCTTC.